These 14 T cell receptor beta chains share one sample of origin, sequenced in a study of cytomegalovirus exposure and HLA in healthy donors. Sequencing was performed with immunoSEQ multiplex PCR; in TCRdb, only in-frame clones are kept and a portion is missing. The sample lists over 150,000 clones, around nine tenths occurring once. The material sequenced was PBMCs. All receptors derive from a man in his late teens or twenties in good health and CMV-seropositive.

The DNA for the CDR3 is TGTGCCAGCAGCCCGCGGGTCGACATCAATCAGCCCCAGCATTTT. This translates into CASSPRVDINQPQHF. The rearrangement links TRBV6-5 to TRBJ1-5; D call uncertain. Germline-derived CDR1 and CDR2 are MNHEY and SVGAGI. The CDR3 contains 15 residues. V was cut by 6 bases and J by 3 bases, with 15 bases left in between.

The chain's CDR3 is CASRPLGGRGYGYTF. The CDR3 DNA follows: TGTGCCAGCAGACCACTCGGGGGAAGAGGGTATGGCTACACCTTC. The V and J genes are TRBV6-5 and TRBJ1-2; tentatively, D is TRBD1 (5 bases). Germline V gives CDR1 MNHEY, CDR2 SVGAGI. CDR3 length: 15 amino acids. V lost 6 bases to trimming and J lost 5 bases, with 19 bases between them.

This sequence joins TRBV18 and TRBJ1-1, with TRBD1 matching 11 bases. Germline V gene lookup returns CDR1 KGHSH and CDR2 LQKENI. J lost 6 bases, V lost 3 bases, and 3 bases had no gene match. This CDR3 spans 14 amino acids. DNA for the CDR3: TGTGCCAGCTCACCCGGGACAGGGGGGTCTGAAGCTTTCTTT. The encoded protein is CASSPGTGGSEAFF.

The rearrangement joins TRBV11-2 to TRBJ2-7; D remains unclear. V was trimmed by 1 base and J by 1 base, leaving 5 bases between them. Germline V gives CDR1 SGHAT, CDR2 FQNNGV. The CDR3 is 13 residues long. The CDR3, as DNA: TGTGCCAGCAGCTTAGGCAGTTCCTACGAGCAGTACTTC. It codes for CASSLGSSYEQYF.

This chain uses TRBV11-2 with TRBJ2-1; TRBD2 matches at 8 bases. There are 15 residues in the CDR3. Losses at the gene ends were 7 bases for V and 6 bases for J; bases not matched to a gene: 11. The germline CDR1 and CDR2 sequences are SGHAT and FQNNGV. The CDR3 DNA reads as TGTGCCAGCACTCAACTGGGGGCGGGAGGCAATGAGCAGTTCTTC. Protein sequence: CASTQLGAGGNEQFF.

CDR3 residues: CSARDRGVNEKLFF. In DNA form, the CDR3 reads TGCAGCGCCCGGGACAGGGGGGTTAATGAAAAACTGTTTTTT. The V and J genes are TRBV29-1 and TRBJ1-4; 11 bases are shared with TRBD1. Germline V gives CDR1 SQVTM, CDR2 ANQGSEA. V was pared by 7 bases and J by 4 bases, with 5 bases of the junction left unmatched. CDR3 length equals 14 residues.

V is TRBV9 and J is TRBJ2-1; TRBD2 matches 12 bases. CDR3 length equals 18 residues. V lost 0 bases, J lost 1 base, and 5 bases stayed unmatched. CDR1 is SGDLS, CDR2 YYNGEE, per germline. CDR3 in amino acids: CASSVGTSGRTSYNEQFF. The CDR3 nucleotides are TGTGCCAGCAGCGTAGGTACTAGCGGGAGGACATCCTACAATGAGCAGTTCTTC.

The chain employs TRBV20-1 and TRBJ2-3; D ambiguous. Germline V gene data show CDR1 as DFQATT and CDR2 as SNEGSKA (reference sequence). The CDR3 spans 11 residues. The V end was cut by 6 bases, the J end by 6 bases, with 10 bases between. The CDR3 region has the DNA TGCAGTGCGCTCAGTCCGGATACGCAGTATTTT. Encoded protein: CSALSPDTQYF.

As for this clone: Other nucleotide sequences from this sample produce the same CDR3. This chain's CDR3 is CASSVGGHTEAFF. CDR3 nucleotides: TGTGCCAGCAGCGTCGGGGGGCACACTGAAGCTTTCTTT. This sequence joins TRBV9 and TRBJ1-1; a weak D match, TRBD1 (6 bases). V lost 2 bases and J lost 3, with 8 bases in between. The CDR3 is 13 residues long. From germline, CDR1 is SGDLS and CDR2 YYNGEE.

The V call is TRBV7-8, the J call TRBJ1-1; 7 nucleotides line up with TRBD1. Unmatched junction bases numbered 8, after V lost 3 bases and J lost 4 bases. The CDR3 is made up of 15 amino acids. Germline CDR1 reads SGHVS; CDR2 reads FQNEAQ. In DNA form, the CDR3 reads TGTGCCAGCAGCTTGGGACAGACCCGGGGCACTGAAGCTTTCTTT. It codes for CASSLGQTRGTEAFF.

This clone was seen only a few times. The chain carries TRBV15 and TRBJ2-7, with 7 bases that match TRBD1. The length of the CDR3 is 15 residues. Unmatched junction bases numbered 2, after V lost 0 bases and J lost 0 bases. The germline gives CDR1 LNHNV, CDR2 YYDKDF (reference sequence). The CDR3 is CATSRDSGGSYEQYF. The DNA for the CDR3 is TGTGCCACCAGCAGAGATTCAGGGGGCTCCTACGAGCAGTACTTC.

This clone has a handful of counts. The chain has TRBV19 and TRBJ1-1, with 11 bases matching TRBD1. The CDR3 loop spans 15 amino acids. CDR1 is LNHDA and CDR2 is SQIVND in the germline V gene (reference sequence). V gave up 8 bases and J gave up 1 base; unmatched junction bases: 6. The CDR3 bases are TGTGCCAGTCGCCGGGACAGGGGGGGGAACACTGAAGCTTTCTTT. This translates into CASRRDRGGNTEAFF.

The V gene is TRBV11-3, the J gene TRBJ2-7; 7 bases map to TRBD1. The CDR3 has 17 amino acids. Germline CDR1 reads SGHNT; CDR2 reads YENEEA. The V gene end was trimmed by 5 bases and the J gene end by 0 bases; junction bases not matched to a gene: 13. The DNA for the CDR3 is TGTGCCAGCAGCCCAGGGGGTTGGGACGCCCGCTCCTACGAGCAGTACTTC. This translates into CASSPGGWDARSYEQYF.

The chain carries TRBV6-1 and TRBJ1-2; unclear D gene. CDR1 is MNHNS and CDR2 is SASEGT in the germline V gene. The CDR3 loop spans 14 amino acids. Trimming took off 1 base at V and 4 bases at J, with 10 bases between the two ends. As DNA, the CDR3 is TGTGCCAGCAGTGAAGGAGGTCCCGCCTATGGCTACACCTTC. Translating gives CASSEGGPAYGYTF.